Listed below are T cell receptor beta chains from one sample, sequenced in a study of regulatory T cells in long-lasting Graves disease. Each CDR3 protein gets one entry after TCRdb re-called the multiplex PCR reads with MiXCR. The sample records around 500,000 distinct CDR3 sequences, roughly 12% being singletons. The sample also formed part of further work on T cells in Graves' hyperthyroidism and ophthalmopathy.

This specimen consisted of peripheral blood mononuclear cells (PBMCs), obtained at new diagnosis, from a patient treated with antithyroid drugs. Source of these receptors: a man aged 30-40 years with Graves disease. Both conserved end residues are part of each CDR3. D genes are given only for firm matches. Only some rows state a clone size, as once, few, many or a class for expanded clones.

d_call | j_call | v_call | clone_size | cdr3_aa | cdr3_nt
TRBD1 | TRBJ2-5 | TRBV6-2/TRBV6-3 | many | CASSWGQHQETQYF | TGTGCCAGCAGTTGGGGACAGCACCAAGAGACCCAGTACTTC
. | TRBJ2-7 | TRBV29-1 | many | CSVGGDEQYF | TGCAGCGTTGGGGGCGACGAGCAGTACTTC
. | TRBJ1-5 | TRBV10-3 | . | CAISEFWGGNQPQHF | TGTGCCATCAGTGAATTTTGGGGGGGCAATCAGCCCCAGCATTTT
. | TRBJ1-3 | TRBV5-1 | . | CASSWDESSGNTIYF | TGCGCCAGCAGCTGGGATGAGAGCTCTGGAAACACCATATATTTT
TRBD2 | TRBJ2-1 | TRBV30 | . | CAWIGLAGLSSYNEQFF | TGTGCCTGGATCGGACTAGCGGGGTTGAGCTCCTACAATGAGCAGTTCTTC
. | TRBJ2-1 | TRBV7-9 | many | CASSLGLLDEQFF | TGTGCCAGCAGCTTAGGGCTGCTCGATGAGCAGTTCTTC
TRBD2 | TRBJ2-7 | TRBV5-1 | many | CASSSGLADPYEQYF | TGCGCCAGCAGCTCGGGACTAGCGGATCCCTACGAGCAGTACTTC
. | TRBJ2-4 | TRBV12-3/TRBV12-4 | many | CASSLGGYIQYF | TGTGCCAGCAGTTTAGGGGGGTACATTCAGTACTTC
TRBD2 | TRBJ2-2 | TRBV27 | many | CASRLAGVIGELFF | TGTGCCAGCAGGCTAGCGGGAGTCATCGGGGAGCTGTTTTTT
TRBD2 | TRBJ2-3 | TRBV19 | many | CASLEGTTTDTQYF | TGTGCCAGTCTTGAGGGGACTACTACAGATACGCAGTATTTT
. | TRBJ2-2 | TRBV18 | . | CASSPQLGTGELFF | TGTGCCAGCTCACCACAACTGGGGACCGGGGAGCTGTTTTTT
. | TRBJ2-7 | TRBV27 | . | CASPGPEVSYEQYF | TGTGCCAGCCCCGGGCCAGAAGTATCCTACGAGCAGTACTTC
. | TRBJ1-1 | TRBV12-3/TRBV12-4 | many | CASSLRYGEAFF | TGTGCCAGCAGTCTCAGGTACGGTGAAGCTTTCTTT
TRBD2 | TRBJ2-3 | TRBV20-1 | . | CSAPLDLLAGGTDTQYF | TGCAGTGCTCCCCTGGACCTCTTAGCGGGAGGCACAGATACGCAGTATTTT
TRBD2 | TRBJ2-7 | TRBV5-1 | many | CASSYKLAGSYEQYF | TGCGCCAGCAGTTACAAACTAGCGGGATCCTACGAGCAGTACTTC
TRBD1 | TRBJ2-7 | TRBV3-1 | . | CATSDRGGYEQYF | TGTGCCACCTCGGACAGGGGGGGTTACGAGCAGTACTTC
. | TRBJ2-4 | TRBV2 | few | CASSPPGPGKNIQYF | TGTGCCAGCAGCCCGCCCGGACCCGGCAAAAACATTCAGTACTTC
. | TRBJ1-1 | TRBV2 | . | CASSKNRIEAFF | TGTGCCAGCAGTAAGAACAGGATTGAAGCTTTCTTT
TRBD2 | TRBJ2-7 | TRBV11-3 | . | CASSSGLAREQYF | TGTGCCAGCAGCTCCGGACTAGCCCGCGAGCAGTACTTC
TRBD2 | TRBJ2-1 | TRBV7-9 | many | CASSPSGPYNEQFF | TGTGCCAGCAGCCCTAGCGGTCCTTACAATGAGCAGTTCTTC
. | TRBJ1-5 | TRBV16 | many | CASSQSTRVGNQPQHF | TGTGCCAGCAGCCAATCGACCAGGGTGGGTAATCAGCCCCAGCATTTT
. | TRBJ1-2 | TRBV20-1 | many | CSAPPGGPNYGYTF | TGCAGTGCCCCACCGGGGGGACCTAACTATGGCTACACCTTC
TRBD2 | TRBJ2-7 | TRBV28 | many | CASSSSLRDYAGEQYF | TGTGCCAGCAGTTCATCCCTCCGGGACTACGCGGGCGAGCAGTACTTC
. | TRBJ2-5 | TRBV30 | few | CAWRGLVQETQYF | TGTGCCTGGAGGGGGCTGGTACAAGAGACCCAGTACTTC
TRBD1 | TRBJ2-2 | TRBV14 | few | CASSRQGMDTGELFF | TGTGCCAGCAGCCGACAGGGGATGGACACCGGGGAGCTGTTTTTT
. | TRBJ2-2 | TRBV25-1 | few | CASKAERMNTGELFF | TGTGCCAGCAAGGCCGAGCGGATGAACACCGGGGAGCTGTTTTTT
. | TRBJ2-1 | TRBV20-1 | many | CSAGKGGDEQFF | TGCAGTGCTGGGAAGGGAGGTGATGAGCAGTTCTTC
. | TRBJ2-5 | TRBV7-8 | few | CASSLLVEGETQYF | TGTGCCAGCAGCTTACTAGTCGAGGGAGAGACCCAGTACTTC
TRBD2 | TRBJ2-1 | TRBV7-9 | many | CASRPPFRLATNNEQFF | TGTGCCAGCAGACCCCCCTTTAGACTAGCCACCAACAATGAGCAGTTCTTC
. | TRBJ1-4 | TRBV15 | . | CATSGPSRGEKLFF | TGTGCCACCAGCGGGCCCTCGAGGGGTGAAAAACTGTTTTTT
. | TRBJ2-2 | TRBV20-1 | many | CSARPPPGELFF | TGCAGTGCTAGACCTCCCCCGGGGGAGCTGTTTTTT
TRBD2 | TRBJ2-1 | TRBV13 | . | CASSRQPGLEEQFF | TGTGCCAGCAGCCGCCAACCGGGACTAGAAGAGCAGTTCTTC
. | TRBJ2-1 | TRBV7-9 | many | CASSPGTWGEQFF | TGTGCCAGCAGCCCTGGGACGTGGGGGGAGCAGTTCTTC
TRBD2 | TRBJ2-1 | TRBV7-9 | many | CASSLGGLATYNEQFF | TGTGCCAGCAGCTTAGGGGGACTAGCGACATACAATGAGCAGTTCTTC
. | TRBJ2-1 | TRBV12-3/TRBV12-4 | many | CASSLGGGGDNEQFF | TGTGCCAGCAGTTTAGGGGGTGGTGGGGACAATGAGCAGTTCTTC
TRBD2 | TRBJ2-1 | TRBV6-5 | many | CEVRSGSNNEQFF | TGTGAGGTCCGTAGCGGGAGTAACAATGAGCAGTTCTTC
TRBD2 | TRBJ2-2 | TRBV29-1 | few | CSVLAFANTGELFF | TGCAGCGTACTAGCGTTCGCGAACACCGGGGAGCTGTTTTTT
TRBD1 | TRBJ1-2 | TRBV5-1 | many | CASSFQQGNYGYTF | TGCGCCAGCAGCTTCCAACAGGGGAACTATGGCTACACCTTC
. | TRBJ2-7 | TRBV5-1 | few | CASSLTGLSYEQYF | TGCGCCAGCAGCCTAACCGGGCTCTCATACGAGCAGTACTTC
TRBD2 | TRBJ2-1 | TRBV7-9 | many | CASSSISGIYNEQFF | TGTGCCAGCAGCTCCATTAGCGGGATTTACAATGAGCAGTTCTTC
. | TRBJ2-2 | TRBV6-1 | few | CASSGHRPPAGELFF | TGTGCCAGCAGTGGGCACCGGCCCCCTGCGGGGGAGCTGTTTTTT
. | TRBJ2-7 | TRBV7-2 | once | CASSLNPVAVSSYEQYF | TGTGCCAGCAGCTTAAACCCGGTGGCAGTTAGCTCCTACGAGCAGTACTTC
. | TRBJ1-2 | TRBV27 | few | CASSSLGEWYGYTF | TGTGCCAGCAGTTCCCTGGGTGAGTGGTATGGCTACACCTTC
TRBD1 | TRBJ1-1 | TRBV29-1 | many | CSVGKTGVNTEAFF | TGCAGCGTTGGGAAAACAGGGGTGAACACTGAAGCTTTCTTT
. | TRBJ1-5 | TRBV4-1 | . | CASSRASYGLSNQPQHF | TGCGCCAGCAGCCGAGCCTCCTATGGCCTTAGCAATCAGCCCCAGCATTTT
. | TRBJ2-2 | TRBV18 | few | CASSRGSGLLNTGELFF | TGTGCCAGCTCACGCGGATCCGGACTACTGAACACCGGGGAGCTGTTTTTT
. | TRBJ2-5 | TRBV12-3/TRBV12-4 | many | CASSFEGRTQYF | TGTGCCAGCAGTTTTGAGGGACGGACCCAGTACTTC
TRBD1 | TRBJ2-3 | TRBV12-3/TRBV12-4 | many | CASSQTGYTDTQYF | TGTGCCAGCAGTCAGACAGGGTACACAGATACGCAGTATTTT
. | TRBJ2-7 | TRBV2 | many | CASSDRPTYEQYF | TGTGCCAGCAGTGACCGGCCAACCTACGAGCAGTACTTC